These T cell receptor beta chains were read from a single sample in a study of T cell responses to AZD1222 COVID-19 vaccine. Method: immunoSEQ multiplex PCR; TCRdb's copy keeps in-frame clones and lacks some. The table lists tens of thousands of clones, roughly 88% of them singletons. This material consisted of peripheral blood, taken on day 0 of AZD1222 vaccination. The receptors were sampled from an adult in good health. Each CDR3 is given with its conserved first and last residue. A D gene is named only where the DNA matches it firmly. Size tells how often a clone was seen (once, few, many) or the class of an expanded clone, and some rows leave it out.

>TRBJ2-5|.|.|TRBV7-2
TGTGCCAGCAGCTCCGGGGTTTGGGAAGAGACCCAGTACTTC
CASSSGVWEETQYF
>TRBJ1-2|.|.|TRBV7-9
TGTGCCAGCAGCTTAGACGGGAGAGGCTACACCTTC
CASSLDGRGYTF
>TRBJ1-5|.|.|TRBV19
TGTGCCAGTATGAGGGGCAGGGATCAGCCCCAGCATTTT
CASMRGRDQPQHF
>TRBJ1-6|TRBD1|.|TRBV5-1
TGCGCCAGCAGCTTGGGGGACAGTAATTCACCCCTCCACTTT
CASSLGDSNSPLHF
>TRBJ2-2|.|.|TRBV11-3
TGTGCCAGCAGCTACGTCCGGACATACACCGGGGAGCTGTTTTTT
CASSYVRTYTGELFF
>TRBJ2-3|TRBD2|.|TRBV5-6
TGTGCCAGCAGCTTGGCAGAGAGGACTAGCGGGACAGATACGCAGTATTTT
CASSLAERTSGTDTQYF
>TRBJ2-1|TRBD2|once|TRBV29-1
TGCAGCGTTACCTATGGACTAGCGGGAGGGACCAATGAGCAGTTCTTC
CSVTYGLAGGTNEQFF
>TRBJ2-2|.|.|TRBV7-6
TGTGCCAGCAACACCCCGGTCGGGGAGCTGTTTTTT
CASNTPVGELFF
>TRBJ1-4|.|.|TRBV19
TGTGCCAGTAGGGCCGGGTTTAATGAAAAACTGTTTTTT
CASRAGFNEKLFF
>TRBJ1-1|.|.|TRBV5-5
TGTGCCAGCAGCTTTGGGGATCGGGGGAACACTGAAGCTTTCTTT
CASSFGDRGNTEAFF
>TRBJ1-5|TRBD1|few|TRBV30
TGTGCCTGGACGACAGGGAAAAATCAGCCCCAGCATTTT
CAWTTGKNQPQHF
>TRBJ2-1|.|once|TRBV27
TGTGCCAGCAGTTTTCGTTCCGACAATGAGCAGTTCTTC
CASSFRSDNEQFF
>TRBJ1-1|.|.|TRBV19
TGTGCCAGTACCGTCTTTCGGAGAGGCACTGAAGCTTTCTTT
CASTVFRRGTEAFF
>TRBJ2-7|.|.|TRBV19
TGTGCCAGTAGAAACGCCGGGACCCCCTCCTACGAGCAGTACTTC
CASRNAGTPSYEQYF
>TRBJ2-7|.|few|TRBV19
TGTGCCAGTAGTGTCCTCGGTGGAGAGCAGTACTTC
CASSVLGGEQYF
>TRBJ1-4|.|.|TRBV7-2
TGTGCCAGCAGCGGAGGGGGTAATGAAAAACTGTTTTTT
CASSGGGNEKLFF
>TRBJ1-2|TRBD1|.|TRBV7-8
TGTGCCAGCAGCTTTACTGGACAGGGAGTCTATGGCTACACCTTC
CASSFTGQGVYGYTF
>TRBJ1-1|.|.|TRBV9
TGTGCCAGCAGCGTAGAGCTCATGAACACTGAAGCTTTCTTT
CASSVELMNTEAFF
>TRBJ2-1|TRBD1|.|TRBV9
TGTGCCAGCAGCGCTTCCGGGACAGGGAACAATGAGCAGTTCTTC
CASSASGTGNNEQFF
>TRBJ2-2|.|.|TRBV2
TGTGCCAGCAGTGGGACTCGGGGCGGGGAGCTGTTTTTT
CASSGTRGGELFF
>TRBJ1-5|.|once|TRBV6-1
TGTGCCAGCAGTGAAGTAGGGATGAGTCAGCCCCAGCATTTT
CASSEVGMSQPQHF
>TRBJ2-2|.|.|TRBV5-4
TGTGCCAGCAGCTTGGGGGGGAAAGGCACCGGGGAGCTGTTTTTT
CASSLGGKGTGELFF
>TRBJ2-5|TRBD2|once|TRBV6-5
TGTGCCAGCAGCACCCCCGGGAGGGCGGGAGAGACCCAGTACTTC
CASSTPGRAGETQYF
>TRBJ2-7|TRBD2|.|TRBV18
TGTGCCAGCTCACCCCCCGGGAGGGTACAGGACGAGCAGTACTTC
CASSPPGRVQDEQYF
>TRBJ2-5|.|.|TRBV10-3
TGTGCCATCAGTGCTACAGCCGGCGGAGAGACCCAGTACTTC
CAISATAGGETQYF
>TRBJ1-1|TRBD1|.|TRBV5-4
TGTGCCAGCAGCCCGGGGACAGTTTACACTGAAGCTTTCTTT
CASSPGTVYTEAFF
>TRBJ1-5|TRBD1|.|TRBV3-1/TRBV3-2
TGTGCCAGCAGCGCCCGGGACAGTCCCAATCAGCCCCAGCATTTT
CASSARDSPNQPQHF
>TRBJ2-7|TRBD2|.|TRBV9
TGTGCCAGCAGCGATAGCGGGAGAGGGTACGAGCAGTACTTC
CASSDSGRGYEQYF
>TRBJ2-1|TRBD2|once|TRBV5-6
TGTGCCAGCAGCTTGATTTTCGCGGGAGGGCTTAGTAATGAGCAGTTCTTC
CASSLIFAGGLSNEQFF
>TRBJ2-3|TRBD1|.|TRBV5-5
TGTGCCAGCAGCTTGGGGCGGCAGGGGGCTAGAGATACGCAGTATTTT
CASSLGRQGARDTQYF
>TRBJ1-5|.|.|TRBV7-8
TGTGCCAGCAGCTTAGCCCGGAATAGCAATCAGCCCCAGCATTTT
CASSLARNSNQPQHF
>TRBJ2-7|TRBD1|few|TRBV7-8
TGTGCCAGCAGCTTACGGATCGGGGGACAGGGTTCCTACGAGCAGTACTTC
CASSLRIGGQGSYEQYF
>TRBJ2-7|TRBD2|.|TRBV18
TGTGCCAGCTCACCACCCGGGCGGGAGGGCTACGAGCAGTACTTC
CASSPPGREGYEQYF
>TRBJ2-7|TRBD2|.|TRBV4-3
TGCGCCAGCAGCCAAGCATTGGCGGGAGGGCCGGGTGAGCAGTACTTC
CASSQALAGGPGEQYF
>TRBJ1-2|.|.|TRBV10-3
TGTGCCATCAGTGAGTCGACTCAGGGCCGACTTAAGAAGGGCTACACCTTC
CAISESTQGRLKKGYTF
>TRBJ2-5|TRBD2|.|TRBV11-2
TGTGCCAGCAGCTTAGATGGTCTAGCGGGAGAGACCCAGTACTTC
CASSLDGLAGETQYF
>TRBJ1-1|.|few|TRBV5-8
TGTGCCAGCAAATCCGAACCGGCAGGGAGCACTGAAGCTTTCTTT
CASKSEPAGSTEAFF
>TRBJ1-1|TRBD1|.|TRBV5-5
TGTGCCAGCAGCTTGACCGGGACAGGGGGGATGGGTGCTTTCTTT
CASSLTGTGGMGAFF
>TRBJ2-7|TRBD2|.|TRBV9
TGTGCCAGCAGCGTAGAACTAGCGGGAGTGAGTGAGCAGTACTTC
CASSVELAGVSEQYF
>TRBJ2-5|.|.|TRBV10-3
TGTGCCACCGGCGGCACGGGTGGATTTGGGACCCAGTACTTC
CATGGTGGFGTQYF
>TRBJ2-7|.|.|TRBV24-1
TGTGCCACCAGTGACCCGCCTTATCACGAGCAGTACTTC
CATSDPPYHEQYF
>TRBJ1-6|TRBD1|.|TRBV30
TGTGCCACCCGACAGGGGAGCTCCTATAATTCACCCCTCCACTTT
CATRQGSSYNSPLHF
>TRBJ1-4|.|.|TRBV15
TGTGCCACCAGCAGAGATCAGGGTGAAAAACTGTTTTTT
CATSRDQGEKLFF
>TRBJ2-6|TRBD1|.|TRBV10-3
TGTGCCATCAGTGAGTCTAAGGGGACAGGAAGGGCTGGGGCCAACGTCCTGACTTTC
CAISESKGTGRAGANVLTF
>TRBJ2-6|.|few|TRBV3-1/TRBV3-2
TGTGCCAGCACAATTGGGGGTACTGGGGCCAACGTCCTGACTTTC
CASTIGGTGANVLTF
>TRBJ1-4|.|.|TRBV29-1
TGCAGCGCCTCCAGGGGACTAAATGAAAAACTGTTTTTT
CSASRGLNEKLFF
>TRBJ1-4|.|.|TRBV2
TGTGCCAGCAGTGAGTGGCCTCCAGGGTGGGGGGCGAATGAAAAACTGTTTTTT
CASSEWPPGWGANEKLFF
>TRBJ1-4|TRBD1|.|TRBV6-5
TGTGCCAGCAGGCCCGGGACAGGGACTAATGAAAAACTGTTTTTT
CASRPGTGTNEKLFF
>TRBJ2-2|.|.|TRBV13
TGTGCCAGCAGCCTGTCGTGGGGGGAGCTGTTTTTT
CASSLSWGELFF
>TRBJ2-2|TRBD1|once|TRBV28
TGTGCCAGCAGCCCGGGACAGGGCACCGGGGAGCTGTTTTTT
CASSPGQGTGELFF